These 10 T cell receptor beta chains were sequenced from one sample in a study of glioma-infiltrating T cells. TCR alpha and beta CDR3 regions were amplified from RNA using iRepertoire nested multiplex PCR. TCRdb independently ran MiXCR on the multiplex PCR reads; one entry per CDR3 protein. This sample carries over 100,000 distinct CDR3 sequences, under 30% of them seen once, and the ten largest clones take 35%. Sequenced material: glioma tissue, nonneoplastic brain tissue, or PBMCs (not recorded which). All receptors come from a human donor with low-grade glioma or glioblastoma, undergoing nonglioma brain surgery, or in good health (not recorded which).

This clonotype has at least ten counts. V gene TRBV19 combines with J gene TRBJ1-5; 10 bases line up with TRBD1. The CDR3 length is 17 residues. The junction had 6 bases not matched to a gene; V was cut back by 3 bases and J by 1 base. CDR1 LNHDA and CDR2 SQIVND come from the germline V gene (reference sequence). The CDR3 nucleotides read TGTGCCAGTAGTATGACCCGGACAGGGGGGAGCAATCAGCCCCAGCATTTT. This sequence encodes CASSMTRTGGSNQPQHF.

Many counts were recorded for this clonotype. The rearrangement links TRBV14 to TRBJ2-3; 14 nucleotides match TRBD2. The V and J ends lost 4 bases and 1 base, in that order; junction bases with no gene match: 1. Germline V lookup: CDR1 SGHDN, CDR2 FVKESK. The CDR3 contains 16 residues. The CDR3 here is CASSPGLAGGTDTQYF. In DNA form, the CDR3 reads TGTGCCAGCAGCCCGGGACTAGCGGGGGGCACAGATACGCAGTATTTT.

Many counts were recorded for this clonotype. V usage is TRBV2 and J usage is TRBJ2-2; TRBD2 matches at 7 bases. CDR1 and CDR2 from the germline V gene are SNHLY and FYNNEI. CDR3 length equals 14 residues. V lost 8 bases, J lost 1 base, and 4 bases stayed unmatched. The CDR3 loop reads CASRQRGNTGELFF. CDR3 in DNA: TGTGCCAGCCGCCAGCGGGGGAACACCGGGGAGCTGTTTTTT.

This clonotype was counted many times. The V gene is TRBV7-2, the J gene TRBJ2-7; no firm D call. CDR1 and CDR2 (germline): SGHTA, FQGNSA. The CDR3 length is 16 residues. Trimming removed 4 bases from V and 0 bases from J, with 16 bases in between. The DNA of the CDR3 is TGTGCCAGCAGCTCCAAAGCGACTTTAAGCTCCTACGAGCAGTACTTC. This sequence encodes CASSSKATLSSYEQYF. Full variable domain (remainder filled in from reference TRBV7-2 and TRBJ2-7): GAGVSQSPSNKVTEKGKDVELRCDPISGHTALYWYRQSLGQGLEFLIYFQGNSAPDKSGLPSDRFSAERTGGSVSTLTIQRTQQEDSAVYLCASSSKATLSSYEQYFGPGTRLTVT.

This clonotype has ten or more counts. V is TRBV24-1 and J is TRBJ2-1, with TRBD2 matching 10 bases. The germline V gene encodes CDR1 KGHDR and CDR2 SFDVKD. CDR3 length: 17 amino acids. Unmatched junction bases numbered 11, after V lost 9 bases and J lost 1 base. The CDR3 spells CATQGASGRRSYNEQFF. The DNA of the CDR3 is TGTGCCACCCAGGGGGCTAGCGGGAGAAGGTCCTACAATGAGCAGTTCTTC.

As concerns this clonotype: One base away lies a much larger clone, so this may be a sequencing read error. The genes are TRBV7-2 and TRBJ2-3, with D unclear. Germline CDR1 and CDR2: SGHTA and FQGNSA. The CDR3 contains 13 residues. The CDR3 DNA reads TGTGCCAGCAGCTTAGGACGCCCAGATGCGCAGTATTTT. As protein: CASSLGRPDAQYF.

As for this clonotype: This may be a read error: a much more frequent sequence differs by one nucleotide. The V call is TRBV18, the J call TRBJ2-4, with D tentatively TRBD2 (5 bases). Germline CDR1 KGHSH, CDR2 LQKENI. The CDR3 has 15 amino acids. The CDR3 reads CSSSRTEGSKNIQYF. The CDR3 nucleotides are TGTTCCAGCTCCCGTACCGAGGGCTCCAAAAACATTCAGTACTTC.

The sample holds many counts of this clonotype. V gene TRBV29-1 combines with J gene TRBJ2-7; TRBD2 aligns across 9 bases. This CDR3 is built from 15 residues. Losses at the gene ends were 7 bases for V and 5 bases for J; bases not matched to a gene: 15. The germline CDR1 and CDR2 sequences are SQVTM and ANQGSEA. The CDR3 is CSASPRRGRADEQYF. The CDR3 nucleotides are TGCAGCGCCTCCCCCCGGCGCGGGAGGGCGGACGAGCAGTACTTC.

This chain's CDR3 is CASSVGDSSTEAFF. CDR3 coding DNA: TGTGCCAGCAGCGTAGGGGACAGTTCCACTGAAGCTTTCTTT. This chain connects TRBV9 to TRBJ1-1; 7 bases line up with TRBD1. V gave up 0 bases and J gave up 4 bases; unmatched junction bases: 3. The germline V gene encodes CDR1 SGDLS and CDR2 YYNGEE. The CDR3 has 14 residues.

This clonotype has only a few counts. The chain couples TRBV19 to TRBJ1-1; D is undetermined. CDR1 and CDR2 (germline): LNHDA, SQIVND (reference sequence). This CDR3 has 14 residues. V shed 2 bases and J shed 10 bases, with 17 bases lying between them. The CDR3 loop is CASSINANPLGAFF. DNA of the CDR3: TGTGCCAGTAGTATAAATGCTAACCCCTTGGGAGCTTTCTTT.